This TCR beta chain was recorded in a study of somatic mutations in cytotoxic T cells in rheumatoid arthritis. Study-wide context: Flow cytometric sorting isolated some V beta antibody-stained T-cell populations at nearly 100% purity, and among them were V beta1+ cells that underwent TCRB sequencing.

Clones were read by immunoSEQ multiplex PCR, and TCRdb kept only the in-frame ones, dropping some. The sample lists 15,000 to 20,000 clones, around 79% seen once, with 8% to 11% in the top ten. V was shortened by 4 bases and J by 8 bases, with 15 bases between the two germline ends. The CDR3 sequence is 15 residues long. Looked up from germline, CDR1 is MNHEY and CDR2 is SVGAGI. Study-level results: The largest CD8+ clone made up over 20% of CD8+ cells in about an eighth of the 65 patients. Measured CD8+ T-cell clonality, a value compared between rheumatoid arthritis patients and age-matched healthy controls, did not differ significantly.

A single count supports this clone. Its antigen is unknown. The V gene is TRBV6-5, the J gene TRBJ1-6; D gene uncertain. The TCR comes from a woman aged 45-65 years in good health. Sequencing was performed on CD8+ T cells sorted from blood. CDR3 amino acids: CASSFSGQSYSPLHF. The CDR3 coding sequence is TGTGCCAGCAGTTTCTCCGGGCAGAGTTATTCACCCCTCCACTTT.